This T cell receptor (beta chain) was sequenced during a study of neurological immune-mediated disorders. This clonotype showed up many times. A single record per CDR3 protein comes from TCRdb applying MiXCR to the 5' RACE reads. The table shows tens of thousands of distinct CDR3 sequences, with 4% occurring only once. Germline V gene lookup returns CDR1 DFQATT and CDR2 SNEGSKA (reference sequence). CDR3 size: 15 residues. Trimming pared 5 bases from V and 5 bases from J, leaving 19 bases between. This clonotype was sampled from a woman aged 40 to 49 with multiple sclerosis. The rearrangement uses TRBV20-1 and TRBJ2-1; possible D gene TRBD1, 7 bases. Sequencing was carried out using CD4+ T cells from blood. CDR3 bases: TGCAGTGCTGGAGGGGGCCTTACAGGGAACAATGAGCAGTTCTTC. It is translated as CSAGGGLTGNNEQFF.